The 25 T cell receptor beta chains in this list originate from one sample, sequenced in a study of T cells expressing NK-cell markers. TCRdb re-called the 5' RACE reads; every CDR3 protein appears as one record, without DNA. This listing includes around 380,000 distinct CDR3 sequences. The sequenced material came from blood T cells: a sorted CD56 or NKG2C T cell subset, CD4+ or CD8+ T cells, or bulk PBMC T cells (not recorded which). These receptors all come from a woman in her fifties or sixties in good health.

The chain carries TRBV12-3 or TRBV12-4 and TRBJ2-3; without DNA, the TCRdb call of TRBD1 cannot be checked. The CDR3 loop spans 15 amino acids. CDR3 loop: CASSAPPRHTDTQYF.

CDR3 sequence reads: CATSDIYRGGMSMDTQYF. V usage is TRBV24-1 and J usage is TRBJ2-3; TCRdb lists TRBD1, though no DNA is available to test this call. Germline CDR1 KGHDR, CDR2 SFDVKD. There are 18 residues in the CDR3.

The rearrangement joins TRBV20-1 to TRBJ2-5; TCRdb's D call of TRBD1 is untestable without DNA. This CDR3 has 14 residues. CDR1 is DFQATT, CDR2 SNEGSKA, per germline (reference sequence). The CDR3 protein is CSARDRWGVGTQYF.

The chain links TRBV4-2 to TRBJ2-6; the D call from TCRdb, TRBD1, cannot be confirmed without DNA. Germline V gene sequence: CDR1 LGHNA, CDR2 YNFKEQ. The CDR3 has 17 residues. The CDR3 loop is CASSEKGAVSGANVLTF.

CDR3: CASSISTEPRETQYF. This chain joins TRBV9 and TRBJ2-5; TCRdb's assignment of TRBD1 cannot be checked, as there is no DNA. The germline gives CDR1 SGDLS, CDR2 YYNGEE. The CDR3 totals 15 residues.

V and J are TRBV6-5 and TRBJ2-7. Germline-derived CDR1 and CDR2 are MNHEY and SVGAGI. The CDR3 has 15 residues. CDR3 loop: CASSYDTGTTYEQYF.

V is TRBV20-1 and J is TRBJ2-1; TCRdb picks TRBD2, but there is no DNA to check that call. Germline V gene sequence: CDR1 DFQATT, CDR2 SNEGSKA (reference sequence). The CDR3 has 14 amino acids. CDR3 in amino acids: CSASLRPLRNEQFF.

The chain's CDR3 is CASSYGRGRGANVLTF. The chain combines TRBV6-5 with TRBJ2-6; TCRdb reports TRBD2, a call that lacks DNA to check it against. There are 16 residues in the CDR3. The germline CDR1 and CDR2 sequences are MNHEY and SVGAGI.

This chain joins TRBV2 and TRBJ2-2. The CDR3 is 16 residues long. Germline assignment: CDR1 SNHLY and CDR2 FYNNEI. Here the CDR3 reads CASSEGSRFSDGELFF.

The chain has TRBV10-3 and TRBJ2-7; there is no DNA to check the TCRdb D call of TRBD1. This CDR3 has 17 amino acids. CDR1 and CDR2 (germline): ENHRY, SYGVKD. CDR3 in amino acids: CAISESGTAQSSYEQYF.

This sequence joins TRBV6-2 or TRBV6-3 and TRBJ2-3; TCRdb's D gene call, TRBD1, goes unchecked for lack of DNA. Germline CDR1 MNHEY, CDR2 SVGEGT. This CDR3 has 13 amino acids. The CDR3 is CASRSGGWDTQYF.

The chain joins TRBV3-1 to TRBJ2-5; lacking DNA, the TRBD1 call made by TCRdb goes unchecked. The CDR3 is 16 amino acids. Germline V gene data show CDR1 as LGHDT and CDR2 as YNNKEL (reference sequence). The CDR3 loop is CASTNPLARQGETQYF.

CDR3: CARPPRGGTEAFF. J is TRBJ1-1 and V is TRBV5-1; TCRdb outputs TRBD1, but without DNA this stays unchecked. The germline gives CDR1 SGHRS, CDR2 YFSETQ. The CDR3 spans 13 residues.

V usage is TRBV19 and J usage is TRBJ1-4. The CDR3 extends over 15 amino acids. Germline loops: CDR1 LNHDA, CDR2 SQIVND (reference sequence). The CDR3 loop reads CASSQEKGLREKLFF.

V usage is TRBV18 and J usage is TRBJ1-1. The CDR3 extends over 15 amino acids. Looked up from germline, CDR1 is KGHSH and CDR2 is LQKENI. CDR3 loop: CASSPLQDMNTEAFF.

The V and J genes are TRBV3-1 and TRBJ2-3; lacking DNA, the TRBD2 call made by TCRdb goes unchecked. The CDR3 extends over 16 amino acids. Germline V gene lookup returns CDR1 LGHDT and CDR2 YNNKEL (reference sequence). CDR3 region: CASSQGGAGVTDTQYF.

The V and J genes are TRBV12-3 or TRBV12-4 and TRBJ2-4; TCRdb gives TRBD2 as the D gene, but with no DNA this cannot be confirmed. This CDR3 has 19 residues. The CDR3 region is CASSLPQGLGGLSKNIQYF.

The chain is built from TRBV5-1 and TRBJ2-3; the TCRdb D gene call, TRBD2, has no DNA to confirm it. The CDR3 spans 18 residues. Germline loops: CDR1 SGHRS, CDR2 YFSETQ. The CDR3 protein is CASSLQGLAGSKGDTQYF.

The chain uses TRBV12-3 or TRBV12-4 and TRBJ2-2; TCRdb outputs TRBD2, but without DNA this stays unchecked. CDR3 length equals 15 residues. CDR3 in amino acids: CASSLKDFNAGELFF.

The chain uses TRBV5-5 and TRBJ2-2; as DNA is missing, the TRBD1 call by TCRdb cannot be tested. This CDR3 has 17 residues. Germline-derived CDR1 and CDR2 are SGHKS and YYEKEE (reference sequence). CDR3 sequence: CASTLSPTGWTTGELFF.

The chain links TRBV7-3 to TRBJ2-1; the D gene TCRdb calls, TRBD2, cannot be checked with no DNA. The germline V gene has CDR1 SGHTA and CDR2 FQGTGA. The CDR3 is made up of 16 amino acids. This chain's CDR3 is CASSLRVAGEPGVQFF.

The chain carries TRBV5-1 and TRBJ1-6; TCRdb's D call of TRBD1 is untestable without DNA. Looked up from germline, CDR1 is SGHRS and CDR2 is YFSETQ. The CDR3 contains 14 residues. The chain's CDR3 is CASSYGTGNSPLHF.

The chain uses TRBV28 and TRBJ2-1; there is no DNA to check the TCRdb D call of TRBD2. Germline V CDR1 and CDR2: MDHEN, SYDVKM. This CDR3 region has 14 residues. CDR3 residues: CASDTSGRAREQFF.

The V call is TRBV6-5, the J call TRBJ1-1; TCRdb's D gene call, TRBD1, goes unchecked for lack of DNA. CDR3 length: 12 residues. From germline, CDR1 is MNHEY and CDR2 SVGAGI. CDR3 region: CASIYETGEAFF.

Here the CDR3 reads CAGPVLAGAFEEQFF. The chain uses TRBV30 and TRBJ2-1; TCRdb's D call, TRBD2, is unchecked because there is no DNA. The CDR3 length is 15 residues. Germline V gene data show CDR1 as GTSNPN and CDR2 as SVGIG (reference sequence). Full variable domain (outside the CDR3, taken from reference TRBV30 and TRBJ2-1): SQTIHQWPATLVQPVGSPLSLECTVEGTSNPNLYWYRQAAGRGLQLLFYSVGIGQISSEVPQNLSASRPQDRQFILSSKKLLLSDSGFYLCAGPVLAGAFEEQFFGPGTRLTVL.